Presented here are 30 T cell receptor beta chains from one specimen sequenced in a study of shared clonotypes between healthy human individuals. Clones were read by immunoSEQ multiplex PCR, and TCRdb kept only the in-frame ones, dropping some. The sample lists under 1,100,000 clones, roughly 75% occurring once. What was sequenced was memory CD4+ T cells sorted from blood. Subset specified: CD45RA-negative fraction. These receptor sequences come from a man younger than 35 in good health.

A single count supports this clone. The gene calls are TRBV5-1 and TRBJ1-1; 7 bases line up with TRBD1. The CDR3 has 12 amino acids. Germline CDR1 and CDR2: SGHRS and YFSETQ. V was clipped by 4 bases and J by 10 bases; unmatched bases: 7. CDR3 in DNA: TGCGCCAGCAGCCTAGACAGGGTCGGAGCTTTCTTT. It yields the protein CASSLDRVGAFF.

The chain has TRBV2 and TRBJ2-5; 7 nucleotides agree with TRBD1. The CDR3 runs to 14 residues. With V trimmed by 7 bases and J by 5 bases, 10 bases remained unmatched. In germline, CDR1 is SNHLY, CDR2 FYNNEI. The CDR3 DNA follows: TGTGCCAGCAACCTCAGGGGGTTTGGGGAGACCCAGTACTTC. This gives the protein CASNLRGFGETQYF.

V gene TRBV7-3 combines with J gene TRBJ2-7; 8 nucleotides line up with TRBD1. The CDR3 covers 13 residues. V lost 9 bases and J lost 4; bases outside the gene matches: 8. Looked up from germline, CDR1 is SGHTA and CDR2 is FQGTGA. In DNA form, the CDR3 reads TGTGCCAGTTTCAGGGGGCTTGCGTACGAGCAGTACTTC. The encoded protein is CASFRGLAYEQYF.

V is TRBV10-2 and J is TRBJ1-5; TRBD1 is a possible D gene (6 bases). The germline gives CDR1 WSHSY, CDR2 SAAADI. CDR3 size: 14 residues. Trimming removed 0 bases at V and 5 bases at J, with 8 bases between. The CDR3: CASSESNRDQPQHF. CDR3 DNA sequence: TGCGCCAGCAGTGAGTCGAACAGGGATCAGCCCCAGCATTTT.

This sequence joins TRBV5-1 and TRBJ1-2; D is undetermined. The CDR3 sequence is 14 residues long. Germline V gene data show CDR1 as SGHRS and CDR2 as YFSETQ. The V gene lost 0 bases and the J gene lost 1 base, with 7 bases spanning the gap. DNA for the CDR3: TGCGCCAGCAGCTTGGTGTCGGGTAACTATGGCTACACCTTC. Amino acids: CASSLVSGNYGYTF. The variable domain in full, with the rest retrieved from reference TRBV5-1 and TRBJ1-2, is KAGVTQTPRYLIKTRGQQVTLSCSPISGHRSVSWYQQTPGQGLQFLFEYFSETQRNKGNFPGRFSGRQFSNSRSEMNVSTLELGDSALYLCASSLVSGNYGYTFGSGTRLTVV.

The rearrangement joins TRBV30 to TRBJ1-4, with D perhaps TRBD1 (5 bases). Germline assignment: CDR1 GTSNPN and CDR2 SVGIG (reference sequence). Trimming cost V 3 bases and J 5 bases, with 13 bases left between them. CDR3 size: 14 residues. CDR3 residues: CAWSHSGPNEKLFF. CDR3 DNA sequence: TGTGCCTGGAGCCACTCGGGGCCCAATGAAAAACTGTTTTTT.

The gene calls are TRBV10-1 and TRBJ2-5, with D hard to call. The CDR3 is 12 residues long. V was cut by 4 bases and J by 5 bases, with 8 bases left in between. The germline V gene has CDR1 WNHNN and CDR2 SYGVQD (reference sequence). CDR3 bases: TGCGCCAGCAGTGCGAGTTCCGAGACCCAGTACTTC. It translates to CASSASSETQYF.

This clone was seen a handful of times. The rearrangement uses TRBV30 and TRBJ2-1; perhaps TRBD1 as D (5 bases). Germline V gene sequence: CDR1 GTSNPN, CDR2 SVGIG (reference sequence). V was shortened by 3 bases and J by 8 bases, with 17 bases between the two germline ends. The CDR3 sequence is 14 residues long. CDR3 amino acids: CAWRKGQGFHEQFF. In DNA form, the CDR3 reads TGTGCCTGGAGAAAGGGGCAGGGCTTCCATGAGCAGTTCTTC. The complete variable domain, with remaining parts taken from reference TRBV30 and TRBJ2-1, reads SQTIHQWPATLVQPVGSPLSLECTVEGTSNPNLYWYRQAAGRGLQLLFYSVGIGQISSEVPQNLSASRPQDRQFILSSKKLLLSDSGFYLCAWRKGQGFHEQFFGPGTRLTVL.

A few counts support this clone. Other DNA sequences of this sample code for an identical CDR3. CDR3 sequence reads: CAISVGENTEAFF. The CDR3 region has the DNA TGTGCCATCAGTGTAGGGGAGAACACTGAAGCTTTCTTT. This sequence joins TRBV10-3 and TRBJ1-1, with TRBD1 as a possible D gene (5 bases). Trimming took 4 bases from V and 1 from J, leaving 7 bases between them. The CDR3 sequence is 13 residues long. CDR1 is ENHRY and CDR2 is SYGVKD in the germline V gene.

V usage is TRBV5-4 and J usage is TRBJ1-3, with D possibly being TRBD1 (5 bases). With 4 bases removed from V and 0 bases from J, the gap between germline ends came to 11 bases. The CDR3 extends over 15 amino acids. CDR1 SGHNT and CDR2 YYREEE come from the germline V gene (reference sequence). The CDR3 DNA reads as TGTGCCAGCAGCCGCGGGGGGTTCTCTGGAAACACCATATATTTT. Translating gives CASSRGGFSGNTIYF.

The V and J genes are TRBV29-1 and TRBJ2-5; the D call may be TRBD1 or TRBD2 (6 bases each). Trimming took off 7 bases at V and 5 bases at J, with 20 bases between the two ends. The CDR3 extends over 14 amino acids. The germline CDR1 and CDR2 sequences are SQVTM and ANQGSEA. CDR3 sequence: CSATRLGGSETQYF. As DNA, the CDR3 is TGCAGCGCAACGAGGCTGGGGGGCTCGGAGACCCAGTACTTC.

The gene calls are TRBV14 and TRBJ1-1; D is unclear. The germline V and J ends were trimmed by 3 bases and 1 base, with 9 bases remaining between them. This CDR3 contains 14 residues. Germline CDR1 is SGHDN and CDR2 is FVKESK. CDR3 in amino acids: CASSHIEPNTEAFF. The CDR3 nucleotides read TGTGCCAGCAGCCATATAGAACCGAACACTGAAGCTTTCTTT.

V and J are TRBV27 and TRBJ1-4; D is unresolved. The CDR3 has 13 residues. In germline, CDR1 is MNHEY, CDR2 SMNVEV (reference sequence). V shed 5 bases and J shed 7 bases, with 11 bases lying between them. CDR3 residues: CASSGPGGEKLFF. The CDR3 nucleotides are TGTGCCAGCAGTGGGCCGGGAGGTGAAAAACTGTTTTTT.

This chain links TRBV5-6 with TRBJ2-7; 9 bases align to TRBD1. Germline lookup yields CDR1 SGHDT and CDR2 YYEEEE. This CDR3 has 16 amino acids. The V gene end was trimmed by 4 bases and the J gene end by 2 bases; junction bases not matched to a gene: 10. CDR3 amino acids: CASSPPDRGKTYEQYF. CDR3 nucleotide sequence: TGTGCCAGCAGCCCGCCGGACAGGGGAAAAACCTACGAGCAGTACTTC.

The chain couples TRBV2 to TRBJ2-1; D is possibly TRBD2 (6 bases). Germline lookup yields CDR1 SNHLY and CDR2 FYNNEI. V was shortened by 7 bases and J by 7 bases, with 17 bases between the two germline ends. CDR3 length: 14 amino acids. CDR3 in amino acids: CASNAASATNEQFF. DNA for the CDR3: TGTGCCAGCAACGCGGCTAGCGCAACTAATGAGCAGTTCTTC. The complete variable domain, with remaining parts taken from reference TRBV2 and TRBJ2-1, reads EPEVTQTPSHQVTQMGQEVILRCVPISNHLYFYWYRQILGQKVEFLVSFYNNEISEKSEIFDDQFSVERPDGSNFTLKIRSTKLEDSAMYFCASNAASATNEQFFGPGTRLTVL.

The rearrangement links TRBV7-3 to TRBJ2-2; 8 nucleotides match TRBD1. Germline trimming cut 2 bases from V and 6 bases from J; bases unmatched to any gene: 5. The CDR3 loop spans 15 amino acids. The V gene's germline CDR1 is SGHTA and CDR2 FQGTGA. In DNA form, the CDR3 reads TGTGCCAGCAGCTTATCAGGGGGCGGTCCCGGGGAGCTGTTTTTT. Translation gives CASSLSGGGPGELFF.

This clone has more than one count but fewer than ten. The V gene is TRBV5-6, the J gene TRBJ1-4, with 10 positions matching TRBD1. V trimming: 5 bases; J trimming: 6 bases; junction bases outside the gene matches: 4. This CDR3 region has 14 residues. From germline, CDR1 is SGHDT and CDR2 YYEEEE. In nucleotides, the CDR3 is TGTGCCAGCAGTAGGGACAGGGGATATGAAAAACTGTTTTTT. Protein sequence: CASSRDRGYEKLFF.

The rearrangement joins TRBV6-1 to TRBJ1-2, with 11 bases matching TRBD1. The V gene end was trimmed by 5 bases and the J gene end by 3 bases; junction bases not matched to a gene: 2. The length of the CDR3 is 14 residues. The germline gives CDR1 MNHNS, CDR2 SASEGT. This CDR3 reads CASSKDRGHYGYTF. DNA of the CDR3: TGTGCCAGCAGTAAGGACAGGGGGCACTATGGCTACACCTTC.

This clone was detected only once. The V call is TRBV7-9, the J call TRBJ2-4, with D perhaps TRBD1 or TRBD2 (5 bases each). CDR3 length equals 13 residues. Germline V lookup: CDR1 SEHNR, CDR2 FQNEAQ (reference sequence). V shed 1 base and J shed 8 bases, with 9 bases lying between them. The CDR3 loop is CASSLDQGDIQYF. CDR3 DNA sequence: TGTGCCAGCAGCTTAGACCAGGGAGACATTCAGTACTTC.

The chain is built from TRBV28 and TRBJ2-7, with TRBD2 matching 15 bases. The germline CDR1 and CDR2 sequences are MDHEN and SYDVKM. With V trimmed by 4 bases and J by 10 bases, 8 bases remained unmatched. The CDR3 contains 15 residues. The CDR3 sequence: CASSSVWTSGGGQYF. The CDR3 DNA follows: TGTGCCAGCAGTTCCGTGTGGACTAGCGGGGGGGGTCAGTACTTC.

This chain links TRBV5-5 with TRBJ1-1; D is uncertain. The V gene's germline CDR1 is SGHKS and CDR2 YYEKEE (reference sequence). Deletions cut 2 bases from V and 1 base from J, with 21 bases between. CDR3 length: 18 residues. The CDR3 DNA sequence: TGTGCCAGCAGCTTTTTCCGGACCCTAACTAGGGAGAACACTGAAGCTTTCTTT. This translates into CASSFFRTLTRENTEAFF.

This clone was recorded a few times. This chain links TRBV19 with TRBJ1-5; maybe TRBD1 (5 bases). V lost 5 bases and J 10 bases, leaving 12 bases between the germline ends. CDR3 length: 12 amino acids. The germline CDR1 and CDR2 sequences are LNHDA and SQIVND (reference sequence). CDR3 loop: CASSPTDTPQHF. CDR3 sequence (DNA): TGTGCCAGTAGTCCCACGGACACACCCCAGCATTTT.

The chain recombines TRBV5-1 with TRBJ1-6; D remains unclear. From germline, CDR1 is SGHRS and CDR2 YFSETQ. Trimming shortened V by 0 bases and J by 3 bases, and 7 bases separated the two germline ends. The CDR3 extends over 15 amino acids. Written as DNA, the CDR3 is TGCGCCAGCAGCTTGGGTCCGGGCTATAATTCACCCCTCCACTTT. Its protein product is CASSLGPGYNSPLHF.

This rearrangement joins TRBV12-1 to TRBJ1-5; TRBD1 reflects the table's D call only, with no check against the DNA. TRBV12-1 is marked as a pseudogene. The CDR3 runs 15 residues. The CDR3 coding sequence is TGTGCCAGCATCCATGGGGCGCGAAGCAATCAGCCCCAGCATTTT. Amino acids: CASIHGARSNQPQHF.

This clone was found a few times. This sequence joins TRBV6-1 and TRBJ1-5; no clear D. V lost 3 bases, J lost 4 bases, and 7 bases lay in between. Germline CDR1 reads MNHNS; CDR2 reads SASEGT. The length of the CDR3 is 13 residues. CDR3 in DNA: TGTGCCAGCAGTGAGAGGCCTAATCAGCCCCAGCATTTT. Translating it yields CASSERPNQPQHF.

This clone was detected only once. This chain's CDR3 is CASSLGGGYEQYF. Written as DNA, the CDR3 is TGTGCCAGCAGCCTCGGGGGCGGTTACGAGCAGTACTTC. The chain carries TRBV7-6 and TRBJ2-7; either TRBD1 or TRBD2 may supply D (6 bases each). Trimming took 5 bases from V and 4 from J, leaving 12 bases between them. This CDR3 has 13 amino acids. CDR1 SGHVS and CDR2 FNYEAQ come from the germline V gene.

The chain links TRBV9 to TRBJ1-6, with D tentatively TRBD1 (5 bases). There are 14 residues in the CDR3. Germline V lookup: CDR1 SGDLS, CDR2 YYNGEE. Trimming took 0 bases from V and 13 from J, leaving 14 bases between them. CDR3 sequence: CASSVATGSGPLHF. DNA for the CDR3: TGTGCCAGCAGCGTAGCTACAGGCTCCGGGCCCCTCCACTTT.

Points on this clone: This same CDR3 is encoded by further DNA sequences in the sample. This chain links TRBV30 with TRBJ1-5; D might be TRBD1 (5 bases). V was pared by 0 bases and J by 1 base, with 10 bases between. Germline-derived CDR1 and CDR2 are GTSNPN and SVGIG (reference sequence). The CDR3 totals 15 residues. CDR3 nucleotide sequence: TGTGCCTGGAGTGTACTGGGACGGAGCAATCAGCCCCAGCATTTT. It yields the protein CAWSVLGRSNQPQHF.

As regards this clone: The same CDR3 arises from other DNA sequences in this sample as well. The chain links TRBV18 to TRBJ2-7; D not resolved. Germline values: CDR1 KGHSH, CDR2 LQKENI. Trimming stripped 3 bases from V and 2 bases from J, with 8 bases between. This CDR3 contains 13 residues. CDR3 bases: TGTGCCAGCTCACCTGGGAATACCTACGAGCAGTACTTC. It specifies CASSPGNTYEQYF.

Regarding this clone: One base separates it from a far larger clone, so it is likely a read error. The sample contains more than one DNA sequence encoding this CDR3. This chain joins TRBV9 and TRBJ2-2, with 9 nucleotides matching TRBD1. The CDR3 is made up of 16 amino acids. From germline, CDR1 is SGDLS and CDR2 YYNGEE. The CDR3 here is CASSAGQGPSTGELFF. The DNA of the CDR3 is TGTGCCAGCAGCGCCGGACAGGGGCCGAGTACCGGGGAGTTGTTTTTT.